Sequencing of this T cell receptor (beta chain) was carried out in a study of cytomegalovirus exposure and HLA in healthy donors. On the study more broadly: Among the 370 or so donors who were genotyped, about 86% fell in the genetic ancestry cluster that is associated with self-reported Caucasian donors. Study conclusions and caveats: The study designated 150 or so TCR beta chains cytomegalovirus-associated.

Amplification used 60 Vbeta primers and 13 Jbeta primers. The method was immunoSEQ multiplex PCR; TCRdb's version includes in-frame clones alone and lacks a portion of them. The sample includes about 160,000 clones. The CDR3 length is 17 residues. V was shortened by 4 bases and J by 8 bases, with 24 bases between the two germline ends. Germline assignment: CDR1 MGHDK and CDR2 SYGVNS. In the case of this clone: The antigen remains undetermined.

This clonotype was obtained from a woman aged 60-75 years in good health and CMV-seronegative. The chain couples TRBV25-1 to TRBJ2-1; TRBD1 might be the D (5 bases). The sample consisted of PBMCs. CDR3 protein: CASSAPFYSTATDEQFF. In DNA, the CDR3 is TGTGCCAGCAGTGCCCCCTTTTACTCGACAGCTACCGATGAGCAGTTCTTC.